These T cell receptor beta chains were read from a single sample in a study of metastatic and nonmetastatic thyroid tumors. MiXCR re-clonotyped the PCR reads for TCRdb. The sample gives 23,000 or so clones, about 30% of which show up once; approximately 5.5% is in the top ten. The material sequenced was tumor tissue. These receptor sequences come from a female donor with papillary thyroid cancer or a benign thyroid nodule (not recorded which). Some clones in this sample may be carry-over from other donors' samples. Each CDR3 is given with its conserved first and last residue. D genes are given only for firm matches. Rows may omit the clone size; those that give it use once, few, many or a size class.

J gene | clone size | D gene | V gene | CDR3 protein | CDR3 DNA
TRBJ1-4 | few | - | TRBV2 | CASRTTAQNEKLFF | TGTGCCAGCAGAACGACAGCCCAGAATGAAAAACTGTTTTTT
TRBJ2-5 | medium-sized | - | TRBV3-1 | CASSPGTLGTQYF | TGTGCCAGCAGCCCAGGGACGTTAGGGACCCAGTACTTC
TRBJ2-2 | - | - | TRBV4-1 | CASSQVRGAVLTGELFF | TGCGCCAGCAGCCAAGTTCGGGGGGCCGTACTCACCGGGGAGCTGTTTTTT
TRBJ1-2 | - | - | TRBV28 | CASSLALTNYGYTF | TGTGCCAGCAGTTTAGCCCTTACTAACTATGGCTACACCTTC
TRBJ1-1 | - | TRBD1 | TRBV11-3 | CASSPQDRVGDEAFF | TGTGCCAGCAGCCCCCAGGACAGGGTTGGTGACGAAGCTTTCTTT
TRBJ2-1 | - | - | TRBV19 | CASSRGYNDQFF | TGTGCCAGTAGTAGGGGCTACAATGATCAGTTCTTC
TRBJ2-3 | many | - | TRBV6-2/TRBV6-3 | CASRPGSVDTQYF | TGTGCCAGCAGGCCCGGTTCTGTAGATACGCAGTATTTT
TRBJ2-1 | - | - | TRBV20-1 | CSARLQSGYNEQFF | TGCAGTGCTAGACTCCAGAGTGGGTACAATGAGCAGTTCTTC
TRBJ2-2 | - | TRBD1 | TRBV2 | CASRAQDRIPGEPFF | TGTGCCAGCAGGGCCCAGGACAGGATCCCAGGGGAGCCGTTTTTT
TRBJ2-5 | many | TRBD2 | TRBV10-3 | CAISEQRGYQETQYF | TGTGCCATCAGTGAGCAGCGGGGGTACCAAGAGACCCAGTACTTC
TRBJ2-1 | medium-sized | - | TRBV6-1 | CASIGWGTSSYNEQFF | TGTGCCAGCATCGGATGGGGGACGAGCTCCTACAATGAGCAGTTCTTC
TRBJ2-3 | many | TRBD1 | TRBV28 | CASSLQDRAQYF | TGTGCCAGCAGTTTACAAGACAGGGCGCAGTATTTT
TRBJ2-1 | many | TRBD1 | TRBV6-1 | CASSNPPAGGSNEQFF | TGTGCCAGCAGCAACCCTCCCGCAGGGGGATCTAATGAGCAGTTCTTC
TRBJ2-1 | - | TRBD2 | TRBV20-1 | CSARGTLAGGNRNEQFF | TGCAGTGCTAGGGGGACACTAGCGGGGGGTAATAGGAATGAGCAGTTCTTC
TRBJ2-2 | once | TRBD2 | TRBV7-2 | CASSLAASGGAGSVELFF | TGTGCCAGCAGCTTAGCGGCTAGCGGGGGGGCCGGGTCCGTGGAGCTGTTTTTT
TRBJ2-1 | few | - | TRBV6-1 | CASIGLGQGRCNEQFF | TGTGCCAGCATTGGTCTAGGGCAGGGAAGGTGCAATGAGCAGTTCTTC
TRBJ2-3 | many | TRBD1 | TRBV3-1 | CASSPHIRGRGTDTQYF | TGTGCCAGCAGCCCCCATATTAGGGGGCGTGGCACAGATACGCAGTATTTT
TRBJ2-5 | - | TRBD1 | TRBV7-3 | CASSATSTGAQETRYF | TGTGCCAGCAGTGCGACATCTACAGGGGCCCAAGAGACCCGGTACTTC